The text below deals with one T cell receptor (beta chain). Its antigen is not known. This record belongs to a study of blood T cells in healthy people across ages. Study-wide results and caveats: Naive T cell percentage and TCR beta diversity correlated strongly. Long-lived and aged donors differed, with more naive CD4+ cells and higher diversity in the long-lived.

With a J-beta primer mix and a sample-barcoded 5' primer, a second PCR ran roughly 6 to 11 cycles. TCRdb reprocessed the 5' RACE reads via MiXCR and lists one record per CDR3 protein. This table holds hundreds of thousands of distinct CDR3 sequences, about 30% found once. CDR1 SGHVS and CDR2 FNYEAQ come from the germline V gene. The CDR3 is made up of 13 amino acids. Sequencing used blood. The source is a woman older than 75 in good health. This rearrangement joins TRBV7-6 to TRBJ2-1, with 7 positions matching TRBD2. The end of the DNA aligns better with TRBJ2-7, so the J call may be wrong. CDR3 loop: CASSRAGYNEQYF. CDR3 bases: TGTGCCAGCAGCCGAGCGGGGTACAATGAGCAGTACTTC.